The source of this TCR beta chain is a study of cytomegalovirus exposure and HLA in healthy donors (dated by TCRdb to 2015 to 2018). About the full investigation: In an earlier analysis of about 560 of the donors, 276 Gb of sequence data and 100 million or so unique TCR beta sequences from 150 million to 200 million T cells were reported. Around 320 gigabases of sequencing data and 80 million or so unique TCR sequences were included in an early release covering around 650 HLA-typed donors. Of the roughly 430 genotyped donors, roughly 80% fell in the genetic ancestry cluster associated with self-reported Caucasian donors. The study was designed to test whether signatures of past pathogen exposure could be identified by cataloging public T cell receptors. The study used immunosequencing to profile the T cell repertoires of more than 650 subjects and linked those repertoires to cytomegalovirus serostatus. In addition to the first cohort of around 670 subjects, a separate validation cohort of under 150 different subjects was used. The study combined high-throughput TCR immunosequencing, statistical association of individual TCRs with disease status, and machine learning to predict cytomegalovirus infection status. A later analysis re-examined previously published TCR beta repertoires from several hundred donors and added high-resolution HLA genotyping to investigate patterns of TCR occurrence. In the later analysis, no new phenotypic data were used to find candidate immune exposures; instead, reliance was placed on TCR beta sequences and their occurrence across donors. In an earlier analysis of 550 to 700 of the donors, high-throughput TCR beta sequencing was used to judge whether each TCR beta V gene segment behaved as functional or pseudogenic. Donor age, sex, ethnicity and CMV serostatus were collected together with the repertoire data. Genome-wide SNP genotypes for about 60% of the 666 donors were used in a later genetic analysis, which treated that subset as a discovery cohort. All discovery cohort repertoires had been generated using a single sequencing platform. Class I and class II HLA loci were covered by the typing at four-digit resolution. The number of typed donors differed by locus: roughly 620-630 for A, B, C, DRB1 and DQB1; 500 to 550 for DQA1; approximately 600 for DPA1; and roughly 450 for DPB1. Roughly 5 DR-DQ haplotypes were handled as single units for association and clustering, since linkage in the cohort was strong. Across about 370 genotyped donors of the cohort, an average of approximately 240,000 unique TCR beta nucleotide sequences per donor were sequenced, and 15% to 20% of those sequences were non-productive.

Libraries were built with the immunoSEQ multiplex PCR assay. The multiplex PCR relied on a mix of 60 forward primers for TCR Vbeta segments and 13 reverse primers for TCR Jbeta segments. Amplification of the CDR3 region of rearranged TCR beta genes was performed with a multiplex PCR assay on genomic DNA. Amplified TCR beta libraries were sequenced as 87-base-pair reads on the Illumina HiSeq System. Processing in the source paper ran as follows. Across the 670 or so repertoires, a later analysis counted some 80 million unique TCR beta chains, some 11 million of which were shared by at least two donors. Raw reads were error-corrected and collapsed into unique sequences with a nearest-neighbor algorithm that merged closely related sequences to remove PCR and sequencing errors. V, D and J gene segments were assigned by aligning CDR3 sequences to IMGT reference sequences. For a sequence to be retained, a match of at least six nucleotides to both a V gene segment and a J gene segment was required. Rearrangements were classified as productive when the CDR3 lacked stop codons and remained in frame with V and J, and all other rearrangements were classified as non-productive. Following IMGT convention, CDR3 was defined as the stretch from the second conserved V-encoded cysteine to the conserved J-encoded phenylalanine. In an earlier analysis of approximately 590 of the donors, sequences lacking an unambiguous match to a single V gene segment were excluded. In an earlier analysis of approximately 550 of the donors, V segments were called functional above 56.7% productive rearrangements and were called segregating when the between-donor standard deviation exceeded 5%. A statistical classification framework was built to diagnose cytomegalovirus status from the catalog of TCR beta chain sequences. In a later analysis, V and J genes were assigned by comparing TCR nucleotide sequences against IMGT/GENE-DB human TR gene sequences. Using the TCRdist pipeline, a later analysis assigned CDR3 sequences along with most-parsimonious VDJ recombination scenarios. In a later analysis, each TCR beta chain was defined by its CDR3 amino acid sequence together with its V-gene family, and reads without a unique V-gene family were excluded. As a way to deal with suspected cross-contamination and a sequencing artifact, a later analysis dropped under 600 nucleotide sequences that were highly shared and had low generation probability. For each public chain, a later analysis derived a clonal expansion index from normalized ranks of inferred template counts within each repertoire. A later analysis computed generation probabilities with a VDJ recombination model fitted to out-of-frame rearrangements, and checked the results against IGoR. Hypergeometric tests were used in a later analysis to score TCR-TCR, TCR-HLA and TCR-CMV co-occurrence, with a repertoire-size bias correction applied to the TCR pairs. A later analysis estimated false discovery rates by permuting HLA or CMV assignments 20 times. In a later analysis, co-occurring TCRs were grouped using DBSCAN, and TCRdist sequence similarity was added for clustering within HLA-allele-positive subsets. For co-occurrence clustering, repertoires with fewer than 30,000 or more than 120,000 public chains were excluded, along with a handful of repertoires with anomalous nucleotide sharing. This is the immuneACCESS table as TCRdb keeps it, with only in-frame sequences that have V and J called. A part of the clones is gone; compared with another copy, unresolved V genes explain less than half, and the rest is unexplained. V and J calls and clone size are those listed in that table; D and trimming were worked out from the DNA. The sample's clone listing holds about 140,000 clones. The ten largest clones add up to 2% to 3% of the sample.

To note about this clone: The clone's antigen remains unknown.

Broader findings and caveats from the paper: When HLA alleles, especially DR and DQ, strongly co-occurred, attributing TCR associations to individual alleles was difficult. Because HLA typing was missing for some donors at each locus, association tests included only the typed subset. While some public TCRs were present in many individuals, most TCR sequences turned up only very rarely across donors. According to a later analysis, most CMV-associated TCR beta chains appeared to be HLA-restricted, and the HLA associations seemed to be driven largely by CMV exposure. Compared with equally common non-associated chains, HLA-associated TCR beta chains in a later analysis were more clonally expanded and had lower generation probabilities. The 87-base-pair reads could not distinguish some IMGT-functional V segments, including TRBV6-2 and TRBV6-3, so those segments were excluded. A later genetic analysis reported fewer N-insertions in productive TCRs among donors in an Asian-associated ancestry cluster than the roughly 620-donor mean. According to the authors, the approach could potentially be generalized to other disease states and immunological phenotypes. Correlated functional status among segregating V segments might be attributable to linkage disequilibrium, but an unknown experimental factor could not be ruled out. The cohort was sequenced for TCR beta chains only, and without alpha or paired-chain data the features that could be detected were limited. Three of the identified cytomegalovirus-associated TCR beta chains were confirmed in vitro to be specific for cytomegalovirus antigens. Roughly uniform sequencing depth across donors was assumed in presence/absence analyses, although this assumption may not hold. A cluster of highly shared sequence variants was judged likely to be a technical artifact of the sequencing pipeline. In an earlier analysis of about 540 of the donors, most TCR beta V segments were observed in productive rearrangements about 87% or about 30% of the time, broadly matching IMGT annotations. In a later analysis, the rate of TCR association differed among HLA loci, with DRB1 alleles having the most associated TCRs and HLA-C alleles having the fewest. The study gave a list of under 200 TCR beta chains associated with cytomegalovirus. A further reported finding was that TCR beta sequences accurately predicted the HLA-A and HLA-B alleles for most subjects in the first cohort. Several of the top co-occurrence clusters appeared to be linked to parvovirus B19, influenza, CMV and Epstein-Barr virus, according to a later analysis. In a later analysis, 16,951 TCR beta sequences were associated with specific HLA alleles at a false discovery rate of 0.05. Because counts were too low, about 18 rarely observed V segments, including chromosome 9 orphons, were excluded from the earlier analysis of about 500 of the donors. Immune exposure information for the cohort was limited to CMV serostatus. The classifier was reported to diagnose cytomegalovirus status with high specificity and sensitivity in both the original cohort and the validation cohort. An association between a missense DCLRE1C variant and V-gene and J-gene trimming of TCR beta chains was found in a later genetic analysis and replicated in an independent cohort.

The cohort consisted of 600 or so healthy bone marrow donors. All cohort members were sampled while nominally healthy, although unrecorded immune exposures were likely present. The donor tested CMV seronegative, placing the donor among the 350 to 400 seronegative members of the cohort. Each donor provided a peripheral blood sample, and peripheral blood mononuclear cells were used for TCR beta sequencing. The Qiagen DNeasy Blood Extraction Kit was used to extract genomic DNA from the blood cell samples. At the junction V is shortened by 3 bases and J by 3 bases, with 4 bases in between. According to the germline V gene, CDR1 reads SNHLY and CDR2 reads FYNNEI. The CDR3 starts with the cysteine, ends with the phenylalanine, and has 12 residues. This entry keeps only the CDR3 DNA: 36 bases, framed from base 1.

The sequence came from a man aged 35 to 55 in good health and CMV-seronegative. The sequenced sample consisted of PBMCs. Recombination connected TRBV2 to TRBJ2-3, with no D gene named confidently. The nucleotides are TGTGCCAGCAGTGATTCGACAGATACGCAGTATTTT. Translated, this is CASSDSTDTQYF.